Below, 29 T cell receptor beta chains from the same sample are listed, as sequenced in a study of cytomegalovirus exposure and HLA in healthy donors. PCR was performed using 60 Vbeta and 13 Jbeta primers. TCRdb keeps only in-frame clones here, not all; method: immunoSEQ multiplex PCR. The data show fewer than 150,000 clones, over 70% seen once. Sequencing was carried out using PBMCs. Receptor source: a man aged 30-40 years in good health and CMV-seronegative.

This rearrangement joins TRBV6-1 to TRBJ1-1; TRBD1 matches at 7 bases. V gave up 7 bases and J gave up 1 base; unmatched junction bases: 6. The CDR3 has 14 amino acids. Germline V gene sequence: CDR1 MNHNS, CDR2 SASEGT. The CDR3 sequence: CASTLDRTNTEAFF. Here the CDR3 DNA reads TGTGCCAGCACCTTGGACAGGACGAACACTGAAGCTTTCTTT.

This clone was counted a single time. The rearrangement joins TRBV28 to TRBJ2-7; 10 bases match TRBD2. Germline V gene data show CDR1 as MDHEN and CDR2 as SYDVKM. The CDR3 contains 12 residues. Germline trimming cut 7 bases from V and 7 bases from J; bases unmatched to any gene: 4. The CDR3 here is CASTSGGEEQYF. The CDR3 DNA sequence: TGTGCCAGCACTAGCGGGGGTGAGGAGCAGTACTTC.

This sequence joins TRBV7-9 and TRBJ1-2, with D unresolved. The CDR3 is made up of 13 amino acids. Trimming shortened V by 2 bases and J by 3 bases, and 7 bases separated the two germline ends. The germline CDR1 and CDR2 sequences are SEHNR and FQNEAQ (reference sequence). The CDR3 DNA follows: TGTGCCAGCAGCTTAAACAACGACTATGGCTACACCTTC. Protein: CASSLNNDYGYTF.

The count of this clone is one. The chain is built from TRBV27 and TRBJ1-1; maybe TRBD1 (5 bases). This CDR3 contains 13 residues. Germline CDR1 reads MNHEY; CDR2 reads SMNVEV (reference sequence). The V and J ends lost 6 bases and 3 bases respectively, with 11 bases between them. CDR3 region: CASSSGGYTEAFF. CDR3 in DNA: TGTGCCAGCAGCTCCGGGGGTTACACTGAAGCTTTCTTT.

The chain couples TRBV27 to TRBJ1-5; TRBD1 matches 7 bases. The CDR3 length is 13 residues. CDR1 MNHEY and CDR2 SMNVEV come from the germline V gene (reference sequence). V trimming: 6 bases; J trimming: 4 bases; junction bases outside the gene matches: 3. The CDR3 nucleotides are TGTGCCAGCAGAAGACAGGGTAATCAGCCCCAGCATTTT. Translating gives CASRRQGNQPQHF.

CDR3 nucleotides: TGTGCCAGCAGTTTACCCCGGGGGGCCATGAACACTGAAGCTTTCTTT. Its translation: CASSLPRGAMNTEAFF. The chain employs TRBV28 and TRBJ1-1; D is perhaps TRBD1 (6 bases). The ends were cut back, 2 bases at V and 0 bases at J, with 13 bases in the middle. The CDR3 has 16 amino acids. Germline CDR1 reads MDHEN; CDR2 reads SYDVKM. Full variable domain (outside the CDR3, taken from reference TRBV28 and TRBJ1-1): DVKVTQSSRYLVKRTGEKVFLECVQDMDHENMFWYRQDPGLGLRLIYFSYDVKMKEKGDIPEGYSVSREKKERFSLILESASTNQTSMYLCASSLPRGAMNTEAFFGQGTRLTVV.

The CDR3 coding sequence is TGCGCCAGCAGTGGGTCAGCTAAGTACAATCAGCCCCAGCATTTT. Translating gives CASSGSAKYNQPQHF. This chain uses TRBV10-2 with TRBJ1-5, with D unclear. The germline CDR1 and CDR2 sequences are WSHSY and SAAADI. The CDR3 has 15 residues. V was cut by 4 bases and J by 3 bases, with 13 bases left in between.

J is TRBJ2-6 and V is TRBV4-3; D unresolved. Trimming pared 0 bases from V and 0 bases from J, leaving 6 bases between. This CDR3 is built from 16 residues. Looked up from germline, CDR1 is LGHNA and CDR2 is YSLEER. Here the CDR3 reads CASSQETGSGANVLTF. CDR3 sequence (DNA): TGCGCCAGCAGCCAAGAAACGGGCTCTGGGGCCAACGTCCTGACTTTC.

This chain uses TRBV30 with TRBJ2-3, with 13 positions matching TRBD2. Germline CDR1 reads GTSNPN; CDR2 reads SVGIG (reference sequence). This CDR3 is built from 16 residues. Germline trimming cut 5 bases from V and 8 bases from J; bases unmatched to any gene: 13. The DNA for the CDR3 is TGTGCCTGGGTTCCCCTAGGACTAGCGGGAGCGGGTACGCAGTATTTT. Protein: CAWVPLGLAGAGTQYF.

CDR3 DNA sequence: TGTGCCAGCAGCGAACTAGCGGTTGGGAATGAGCAGTTCTTC. Translating gives CASSELAVGNEQFF. The chain combines TRBV7-8 with TRBJ2-1; 8 bases line up with TRBD2. Germline V CDR1 and CDR2: SGHVS, FQNEAQ. Trimming at V came to 5 bases and at J to 7 bases, leaving 7 bases not matched to a gene. The length of the CDR3 is 14 residues.

This clone has more than one count but fewer than ten. The gene calls are TRBV6-7 and TRBJ1-2, with 8 bases that match TRBD1. TRBV6-7 is identified as an open reading frame with a role that is uncertain. The trim removed 2 bases at V and 5 bases at J, leaving 13 bases unmatched. The length of the CDR3 is 17 residues. In nucleotides, the CDR3 is TGTGCCAGCAGTTACACCGGGGGCAGGGGGCGTTCTTATGGCTACACCTTC. Protein: CASSYTGGRGRSYGYTF.

The chain recombines TRBV5-1 with TRBJ2-1, with D possibly TRBD1 on 5 matching bases. Germline V gives CDR1 SGHRS, CDR2 YFSETQ. The CDR3 spans 13 residues. V shed 2 bases and J shed 6 bases, with 9 bases lying between them. The CDR3: CASSLGQGNEQFF. The CDR3 DNA follows: TGCGCCAGCAGCTTAGGTCAGGGCAATGAGCAGTTCTTC.

The CDR3 reads CASQSPGAREKLFF. The DNA of the CDR3 is TGTGCCAGTCAATCGCCAGGGGCAAGAGAAAAACTGTTTTTT. This sequence joins TRBV19 and TRBJ1-4; tentatively, D is TRBD1 (6 bases). Germline V gives CDR1 LNHDA, CDR2 SQIVND (reference sequence). The CDR3 runs to 14 residues. Trimming shortened V by 8 bases and J by 8 bases, and 18 bases separated the two germline ends.

The chain has TRBV11-2 and TRBJ2-5, with D tentatively TRBD2 (6 bases). Germline values: CDR1 SGHAT, CDR2 FQNNGV. The V end lost 6 bases, the J end lost 1 base, and 15 bases lay between the germline ends. The CDR3 is 15 residues long. CDR3 region: CASSPTRASQETQYF. The CDR3 nucleotides are TGTGCCAGCAGTCCGACTAGGGCAAGCCAAGAGACCCAGTACTTC. The whole variable domain, remainder taken from reference TRBV11-2 and TRBJ2-5, is EAGVAQSPRYKIIEKRQSVAFWCNPISGHATLYWYQQILGQGPKLLIQFQNNGVVDDSQLPKDRFSAERLKGVDSTLKIQPAKLEDSAVYLCASSPTRASQETQYFGPGTRLLVL.

V is TRBV28 and J is TRBJ2-2, with 7 bases matching TRBD1. Germline V lookup: CDR1 MDHEN, CDR2 SYDVKM. The CDR3 is made up of 15 amino acids. J gave up 5 bases and V 4 bases, and 7 bases lay outside the gene matches. In nucleotides, the CDR3 is TGTGCCAGCAGTTCCCACAGGGGACGAACCGGGGAGCTGTTTTTT. Translation gives CASSSHRGRTGELFF.

V and J are TRBV28 and TRBJ2-7, with no clear D. The CDR3 has 15 residues. Trimming stripped 6 bases from V and 0 bases from J, with 15 bases between. The V gene's germline CDR1 is MDHEN and CDR2 SYDVKM. In DNA, the CDR3 is TGTGCCAGCAGAATAACGCCCGAGAGCTCCTACGAGCAGTACTTC. Translated: CASRITPESSYEQYF.

V and J are TRBV5-1 and TRBJ2-7, with TRBD2 identical over 12 bases. Germline V gene lookup returns CDR1 SGHRS and CDR2 YFSETQ. Germline trimming cut 4 bases from V and 3 bases from J; bases unmatched to any gene: 2. This CDR3 spans 14 amino acids. CDR3 DNA sequence: TGCGCCAGCAGCGTGGGACTAGCGGGCTACGAGCAGTACTTC. Amino acids: CASSVGLAGYEQYF. Using reference TRBV5-1 and TRBJ2-7 for the parts outside the CDR3, the full variable domain is KAGVTQTPRYLIKTRGQQVTLSCSPISGHRSVSWYQQTPGQGLQFLFEYFSETQRNKGNFPGRFSGRQFSNSRSEMNVSTLELGDSALYLCASSVGLAGYEQYFGPGTRLTVT.

J is TRBJ1-2 and V is TRBV5-4; the D is unclear. Germline-derived CDR1 and CDR2 are SGHNT and YYREEE (reference sequence). V was clipped by 4 bases and J by 2 bases, with 15 bases between them. The CDR3 extends over 15 amino acids. The CDR3 coding sequence is TGTGCCAGCAGCCGAGTGTTTAAAAAGAACTATGGCTACACCTTC. This translates into CASSRVFKKNYGYTF. Together with reference TRBV5-4 and TRBJ1-2, the CDR3 gives the full variable domain: ETGVTQSPTHLIKTRGQQVTLRCSSQSGHNTVSWYQQALGQGPQFIFQYYREEENGRGNFPPRFSGLQFPNYSSELNVNALELDDSALYLCASSRVFKKNYGYTFGSGTRLTVV.

This clone was seen a few times. This chain connects TRBV19 to TRBJ1-1, with 12 bases matching TRBD1. Germline V gene lookup returns CDR1 LNHDA and CDR2 SQIVND (reference sequence). V lost 5 bases and J lost 3; bases outside the gene matches: 7. CDR3 length equals 16 residues. CDR3 protein: CASSPGTGGSDTEAFF. The CDR3 DNA is TGTGCCAGTAGTCCCGGGACAGGGGGCAGCGACACTGAAGCTTTCTTT.

This chain links TRBV29-1 with TRBJ1-5; 9 nucleotides line up with TRBD1. The CDR3 totals 14 residues. V lost 0 bases, J lost 4 bases, and 1 base stayed unmatched. Germline assignment: CDR1 SQVTM and CDR2 ANQGSEA. For the CDR3, the DNA is TGCAGCGTTGAAGATGGGACAGGGAATCAGCCCCAGCATTTT. It yields the protein CSVEDGTGNQPQHF.

The chain recombines TRBV6-1 with TRBJ1-3; weak D call: TRBD1 (6 bases). CDR3 length equals 15 residues. Germline loops: CDR1 MNHNS, CDR2 SASEGT. V was trimmed by 5 bases and J by 1 base, leaving 12 bases between them. CDR3 DNA: TGTGCCAGCAGTTCCCTGGACAGATCTGGAAACACCATATATTTT. It codes for CASSSLDRSGNTIYF.

This sequence joins TRBV28 and TRBJ1-2, with TRBD1 identical over 10 bases. The junction had 13 bases not matched to a gene; V was cut back by 1 base and J by 8 bases. Germline CDR1 MDHEN, CDR2 SYDVKM. The CDR3 contains 17 residues. The CDR3 protein is CASSLLGQGLFVTGYTF. As DNA, the CDR3 is TGTGCCAGCAGTTTATTGGGACAGGGGCTGTTTGTTACCGGCTACACCTTC.

In this sample, this clone turned up once. V usage is TRBV2 and J usage is TRBJ2-4; D is possibly TRBD2 (5 bases). CDR1 is SNHLY and CDR2 is FYNNEI in the germline V gene. The V and J ends lost 7 bases and 0 bases respectively, with 10 bases between them. CDR3 length: 14 residues. The CDR3 loop reads CASIGRLAKNIQYF. DNA of the CDR3: TGTGCCAGCATAGGGAGACTAGCCAAAAACATTCAGTACTTC. The full variable domain, completed using reference TRBV2 and TRBJ2-4, is EPEVTQTPSHQVTQMGQEVILRCVPISNHLYFYWYRQILGQKVEFLVSFYNNEISEKSEIFDDQFSVERPDGSNFTLKIRSTKLEDSAMYFCASIGRLAKNIQYFGAGTRLSVL.

This clone appeared a single time. The CDR3 DNA follows: TGTGCCAGCAGCTCGGGACAGGGAATCAATGAGCAGTTCTTC. It is translated as CASSSGQGINEQFF. V usage is TRBV13 and J usage is TRBJ2-1, with TRBD1 identical over 9 bases. The CDR3 has 14 residues. J lost 6 bases, V lost 4 bases, and 4 bases had no gene match. Germline V gene data show CDR1 as PRHDT and CDR2 as FYEKMQ (reference sequence). The full variable domain, in which reference TRBV13 and TRBJ2-1 provide the parts outside the CDR3, is AAGVIQSPRHLIKEKRETATLKCYPIPRHDTVYWYQQGPGQDPQFLISFYEKMQSDKGSIPDRFSAQQFSDYHSELNMSSLELGDSALYFCASSSGQGINEQFFGPGTRLTVL.

The chain carries TRBV7-9 and TRBJ2-3; 9 nucleotides agree with TRBD2. The ends lost 5 bases at V and 0 bases at J; junction bases unmatched: 6. There are 16 residues in the CDR3. CDR1 is SEHNR, CDR2 FQNEAQ, per germline (reference sequence). The CDR3 DNA reads as TGTGCCAGCAGCCCGCGACTAGCGGCCAGCACAGATACGCAGTATTTT. Translated, it gives CASSPRLAASTDTQYF.

The gene calls are TRBV29-1 and TRBJ1-1; TRBD1 is a possible D gene (6 bases). Germline V lookup: CDR1 SQVTM, CDR2 ANQGSEA. V gave up 1 base and J gave up 1 base, with 7 bases separating them. This CDR3 has 13 amino acids. The CDR3 spells CSVEGTANTEAFF. The CDR3 bases are TGCAGCGTTGAAGGGACAGCGAACACTGAAGCTTTCTTT.

This clone was counted many times. This CDR3 is CAWSRDRGFIRREKLFF. As DNA, the CDR3 is TGTGCCTGGTCCCGGGACAGGGGCTTTATTCGGCGTGAAAAACTGTTTTTT. The chain links TRBV30 to TRBJ1-4, with TRBD1 matching 10 bases. Unmatched junction bases numbered 16, after V lost 5 bases and J lost 7 bases. Per germline, CDR1 GTSNPN and CDR2 SVGIG (reference sequence). The CDR3 consists of 17 residues.

The V and J genes are TRBV28 and TRBJ1-2, with 7 bases aligning to TRBD1. From germline, CDR1 is MDHEN and CDR2 SYDVKM. V was clipped by 6 bases and J by 4 bases; unmatched bases: 8. The CDR3 extends over 14 amino acids. CDR3 sequence reads: CASSSGQQLYGYTF. The CDR3, as DNA: TGTGCCAGCAGCTCGGGACAGCAACTCTATGGCTACACCTTC.

V usage is TRBV27 and J usage is TRBJ2-1; TRBD2 aligns across 9 bases. V lost 0 bases and J lost 3; bases outside the gene matches: 9. From germline, CDR1 is MNHEY and CDR2 SMNVEV (reference sequence). This CDR3 comprises 18 residues. As DNA, the CDR3 is TGTGCCAGCAGTTTATCGATTGGGCTAGCGGGACTCTACAATGAGCAGTTCTTC. Its protein product is CASSLSIGLAGLYNEQFF.